The 23 T cell receptor beta chains listed next were all sequenced from one sample in a study of glioma-infiltrating T cells. TCR alpha and beta CDR3 regions were amplified from RNA using iRepertoire nested multiplex PCR. TCRdb analysed the multiplex PCR reads with MiXCR anew, one entry per CDR3 protein. The data show approximately 110,000 distinct CDR3 sequences, with less than 30% seen just once and 13% to 15% held by the top ten. Sequences were obtained from glioma tissue, nonneoplastic brain tissue, or PBMCs (not recorded which). The source is a human donor with low-grade glioma or glioblastoma, undergoing nonglioma brain surgery, or in good health (not recorded which).

This clonotype came up many times. CDR3 in amino acids: CASSLEVAGGGTDTQYF. CDR3 bases: TGTGCCAGCAGCTTAGAAGTAGCGGGAGGAGGGACAGATACGCAGTATTTT. J is TRBJ2-3 and V is TRBV11-2; 10 bases are a match to TRBD2. CDR3 size: 17 residues. V dropped 0 bases and J dropped 3; count of bases not matched to a gene: 6. Looked up from germline, CDR1 is SGHAT and CDR2 is FQNNGV.

There are many counts of this clonotype. The CDR3 here is CASSFGVAYEQYF. The CDR3 DNA sequence: TGTGCCAGCAGTTTTGGAGTCGCCTACGAGCAGTACTTC. V gene TRBV27 combines with J gene TRBJ2-7; D ambiguous. CDR3 length: 13 amino acids. Trimming took off 3 bases at V and 2 bases at J, with 8 bases between the two ends. The germline V gene has CDR1 MNHEY and CDR2 SMNVEV (reference sequence).

This clonotype appeared a few times. Since a much larger clone is just one base distant, this may be a read error. The V gene is TRBV28, the J gene TRBJ2-7; D unclear. Germline V CDR1 and CDR2: MDHEN, SYDVKM. The CDR3 contains 11 residues. V was shortened by 8 bases and J by 1 base, with 6 bases between the two germline ends. The CDR3 sequence is CASRVSYEQYF. CDR3 in DNA: TGTGCCAGCCGTGTTTCCTACGAGCAGTACTTC.

This clonotype was picked up many times. J is TRBJ2-5 and V is TRBV6-1, with D tentatively TRBD1 (6 bases). This CDR3 contains 15 residues. Germline V gene lookup returns CDR1 MNHNS and CDR2 SASEGT. Trimming pared 6 bases from V and 4 bases from J, leaving 18 bases between. CDR3 in DNA: TGTGCCAGCAGCACTACAGGGAGTCGGGTAGAGACCCAGTACTTC. It yields the protein CASSTTGSRVETQYF.

This clonotype was recorded at least ten times. The chain uses TRBV12-3 or TRBV12-4 and TRBJ2-7; the D is unclear. The CDR3 sequence is 14 residues long. Trimming removed 5 bases at V and 0 bases at J, with 11 bases between. The CDR3 loop reads CASSRAYSSYEQYF. The CDR3 region has the DNA TGTGCCAGCAGTCGGGCGTATAGCTCCTACGAGCAGTACTTC.

This clonotype was found many times. This chain links TRBV7-6 with TRBJ2-1, with 14 nucleotides matching TRBD2. This CDR3 is built from 17 residues. Germline values: CDR1 SGHVS, CDR2 FNYEAQ. The trim removed 5 bases at V and 8 bases at J, leaving 11 bases unmatched. The CDR3 region is CASSPRLAGGGPDEQFF. The CDR3, as DNA: TGTGCCAGCAGCCCGAGACTAGCGGGAGGGGGCCCCGATGAGCAGTTCTTC.

This clonotype was seen repeatedly, ten times or more. The V gene is TRBV4-1, the J gene TRBJ1-1, with D tentatively TRBD1 (5 bases). The germline V gene has CDR1 MGHRA and CDR2 YSYEKL. The CDR3 runs to 14 residues. V lost 8 bases and J lost 1, with 14 bases in between. CDR3 protein: CASRPQGPNTEAFF. DNA for the CDR3: TGCGCCAGCCGCCCTCAGGGCCCGAACACTGAAGCTTTCTTT.

Concerning this clonotype: Given a much more abundant clone one base away, this may be a read error. The chain has TRBV10-3 and TRBJ2-2; TRBD2 might be the D (5 bases). V shed 0 bases and J shed 1 base, with 6 bases lying between them. The germline V gene has CDR1 ENHRY and CDR2 SYGVKD. There are 15 residues in the CDR3. The CDR3: CAISESAVNTGELFF. The CDR3 nucleotides read TGTGCCATCAGTGAGTCAGCGGTGAACACCGGGGAGCTGTTTTTT.

This clonotype showed up just a few times. The chain employs TRBV7-9 and TRBJ2-7; TRBD2 is a possible D gene (5 bases). This CDR3 comprises 17 residues. The germline V gene has CDR1 SEHNR and CDR2 FQNEAQ (reference sequence). Trimming removed 0 bases from V and 5 bases from J, with 20 bases in between. As DNA, the CDR3 is TGTGCCAGCAGCTTAGCCTTCCTGGGTAGCGAGACTAACGAGCAGTACTTC. Translation: CASSLAFLGSETNEQYF.

In the case of this clonotype: A much larger clone sits a single nucleotide away, making a read error possible. The chain has TRBV6-5 and TRBJ2-1; D perhaps matches TRBD1 (5 bases). The CDR3 is 12 amino acids. The V gene's germline CDR1 is MNHEY and CDR2 SVGAGI. CDR3 coding DNA: TGTGCCAGCATTTACAGGTACAATGAGCAGTTCTTC. It specifies CASIYRYNEQFF.

This clonotype was counted ten times or more. The chain has TRBV7-3 and TRBJ2-1; 14 positions agree with TRBD2. The CDR3 spans 17 residues. Germline V gene data show CDR1 as SGHTA and CDR2 as FQGTGA. The junction had 9 bases not matched to a gene; V was cut back by 5 bases and J by 6 bases. Here the CDR3 DNA reads TGTGCCAGCAGCCCCACCCGACTAGCGGGAGGGTGCAATGAGCAGTTCTTC. It yields the protein CASSPTRLAGGCNEQFF. The variable domain in full, with the rest retrieved from reference TRBV7-3 and TRBJ2-1, is GAGVSQTPSNKVTEKGKYVELRCDPISGHTALYWYRQSLGQGPEFLIYFQGTGAADDSGLPNDRFFAVRPEGSVSTLKIQRTERGDSAVYLCASSPTRLAGGCNEQFFGPGTRLTVL.

This clonotype was detected ten times or more. The chain joins TRBV20-1 to TRBJ1-2; D may be TRBD1 (6 bases). V was trimmed by 3 bases and J by 2 bases, leaving 13 bases between them. From germline, CDR1 is DFQATT and CDR2 SNEGSKA (reference sequence). The CDR3 is made up of 14 amino acids. For the CDR3, the DNA is TGCAGTGCTAGGGGGCGGCAGGGGAACTATGGCTACACCTTC. It yields the protein CSARGRQGNYGYTF.

This clonotype was recorded many times. In DNA form, the CDR3 reads TGCGCCAGCAGCCAAGATCAGGGGAACACTGAAGCTTTCTTT. Its protein is CASSQDQGNTEAFF. The chain recombines TRBV4-1 with TRBJ1-1; maybe TRBD1 (5 bases). CDR1 and CDR2 from the germline V gene are MGHRA and YSYEKL. The CDR3 length is 14 residues. V was cut by 0 bases and J by 1 base, with 6 bases left in between.

This clonotype was recorded at least ten times. This rearrangement joins TRBV7-8 to TRBJ2-2; TRBD2 matches 10 bases. The junction had 8 bases not matched to a gene; V was cut back by 5 bases and J by 5 bases. CDR1 is SGHVS and CDR2 is FQNEAQ in the germline V gene. The CDR3 sequence is 16 residues long. The CDR3 bases are TGTGCCAGCAGCATCTCGGATAGCGGGAGGACCGGGGAGCTGTTTTTT. Protein sequence: CASSISDSGRTGELFF.

Points on this clonotype: Being one base from a much bigger clone, this may be a read error. This chain uses TRBV18 with TRBJ2-7; 8 positions match TRBD1. V trimming: 1 base; J trimming: 6 bases; junction bases outside the gene matches: 2. Germline V CDR1 and CDR2: KGHSH, LQKENI. The CDR3 is 13 amino acids. CDR3 sequence (DNA): TGTGCCAGCTCACCACATGACAGGGGCGAGCAGTACTTC. This gives the protein CASSPHDRGEQYF. The variable domain in full, completed from reference TRBV18 and TRBJ2-7, reads NAGVMQNPRHLVRRRGQEARLRCSPMKGHSHVYWYRQLPEEGLKFMVYLQKENIIDESGMPKERFSAEFPKEGPSILRIQQVVRGDSAAYFCASSPHDRGEQYFGPGTRLTVT.

As to this clonotype: A clone one base away is much larger, so this may be a read error. The chain joins TRBV3-1 to TRBJ2-5; TRBD1 or TRBD2 may be the D gene (5 bases each). The CDR3 is 13 residues long. Germline V CDR1 and CDR2: LGHDT, YNNKEL (reference sequence). CDR3 coding DNA: TGTGCCAGCAGACAAGCAGGGACAGAGACCCAGTACTTC. The encoded protein is CASRQAGTETQYF.

This clonotype was counted many times. The chain employs TRBV27 and TRBJ2-7; 7 nucleotides align to TRBD1. The germline V gene has CDR1 MNHEY and CDR2 SMNVEV (reference sequence). This CDR3 region has 18 residues. Trimming cost V 6 bases and J 2 bases; bases outside gene matches: 19. The CDR3 is CASSVSPIGQGVTYEQYF. CDR3 sequence (DNA): TGTGCCAGCAGCGTATCTCCAATTGGGCAGGGGGTAACCTACGAGCAGTACTTC.

On this clonotype: A read error may be the cause here, since a much bigger clone is one base away. The chain employs TRBV20-1 and TRBJ2-1; TRBD2 agrees at 9 bases. The ends lost 4 bases at V and 5 bases at J; junction bases unmatched: 6. Looked up from germline, CDR1 is DFQATT and CDR2 is SNEGSKA (reference sequence). The CDR3 extends over 14 amino acids. The CDR3 coding sequence is TGCAGTGCTAAAGCTAGCGGGGTCAACAATGAGCAGTTCTTC. It yields the protein CSAKASGVNNEQFF.

This clonotype has ten or more counts. The J gene is TRBJ2-7, the V gene TRBV28; the D is unclear. In germline, CDR1 is MDHEN, CDR2 SYDVKM. V lost 5 bases to trimming and J lost 4 bases, with 6 bases between them. The CDR3 consists of 11 residues. CDR3 amino acids: CASSQTYEQYF. In DNA form, the CDR3 reads TGTGCCAGCAGTCAGACTTACGAGCAGTACTTC.

The V gene is TRBV5-4, the J gene TRBJ1-2; D possibly corresponds to TRBD1 (5 bases). The length of the CDR3 is 14 residues. The V end lost 1 base, the J end lost 3 bases, and 10 bases lay between the germline ends. Germline V gives CDR1 SGHNT, CDR2 YYREEE (reference sequence). CDR3 sequence reads: CASSLRGGDYGYTF. The CDR3 DNA is TGTGCCAGCAGCTTGCGGGGAGGGGACTATGGCTACACCTTC.

This clonotype showed up many times. The junction shows a germline mismatch at one end, possibly a read error. This chain links TRBV4-3 with TRBJ2-1; no firm D call. In germline, CDR1 is LGHNA, CDR2 YSLEER. The CDR3 runs to 15 residues. The DNA for the CDR3 is TGCGCCAGCAGCCAAGATTTAAGAGACCACAATGGGCAGTTCTTC. Translating gives CASSQDLRDHNGQFF.

Comments on this clonotype: This sequence may be a read error, since a much larger clone differs from it by one base. The chain has TRBV29-1 and TRBJ1-2; D gene ambiguous. Germline V gene lookup returns CDR1 SQVTM and CDR2 ANQGSEA. With 8 bases removed from V and 2 bases from J, the gap between germline ends came to 21 bases. The CDR3 contains 15 residues. CDR3 region: CSIVGYKTENYGYTF. DNA of the CDR3: TGCAGCATTGTCGGGTACAAGACCGAGAACTATGGCTACACCTTC.

This clonotype was seen repeatedly, ten times or more. The chain carries TRBV4-3 and TRBJ2-7; 10 bases fit TRBD1. CDR1 is LGHNA and CDR2 is YSLEER in the germline V gene. This CDR3 has 16 amino acids. J was trimmed by 5 bases and V by 0 bases; bases with no gene match: 7. CDR3 region: CASSQDGGTGANEQYF. As DNA, the CDR3 is TGCGCCAGCAGCCAAGACGGGGGGACAGGGGCCAACGAGCAGTACTTC.